This TCR beta chain was identified in a study of blood T cell repertoires in COVID-19 (dated by TCRdb to 2018 to 2020). General notes on the study: Collaborator samples came from the United States, Italy and Spain and covered acute and convalescent phases of COVID-19. The material from the prospective study consisted of cDNA or gDNA derived from T cells, B-cell-depleted T cells, or PBMCs. Subjects who had been exposed to COVID-19, were actively infected with it, or had recovered from it provided the deeply sampled blood TCRbeta repertoires that made up the dataset. The repertoires were released in a freely available public database intended as a resource for research on the immune response to SARS-CoV-2. Samples came from the ongoing ImmuneRACE study (first 160 participants) plus 1,254 subjects from 6 global collaborators. Sample metadata almost always included a de-identified subject ID, COVID-19 status, age in years and sex. Where available, HLA class I and class II types were obtained from metadata supplied by the sample provider rather than from assay-based typing. Overall study results and their limits: The amount of clinical and demographic metadata varied by source and participant and was provided uncurated.

Taken from cysteine to phenylalanine, the CDR3 has 14 residues. CDR3 DNA is the only sequence kept; it has 42 bases, read in frame from the first base. Trimming takes 3 bases from V and 8 bases from J, and the germline ends sit 14 bases apart. The CDR1 and CDR2 encoded by the germline V gene are SGHDN and FVKESK. Whole blood was collected in K2EDTA tubes by collaborating institutions according to the institutions' own protocols. Collaborator samples were shipped for TCRbeta analysis as frozen whole blood, isolated PBMCs, or DNA extracted from either sample type. This clone was seen once. What this receptor recognizes is not known. Within one base of it there is no much larger clone, and no base qualities were kept. The immunoSEQ Assay, a bias-controlled multiplex PCR, was used to amplify TCRbeta CDR3 regions from genomic DNA. As for the original processing: The number of nucleated cells in each sample was estimated by amplification of reference gene primers within the assay. To quantify the absolute abundance of each unique TCRbeta CDR3 rearrangement, sequence reads were collapsed and filtered. For each sample, productive Simpson clonality was calculated as the square root of Simpson's diversity index over productive rearrangements. TCRdb's version of the immuneACCESS table is confined to in-frame rearrangements and falls short of the full clone set. An unresolved V gene accounts for under half of the shortfall where checked; the remainder is of unknown origin. The V and J calls and clone size are taken from that table; D and trimming were inferred from the DNA. The sample yields about 71,000 clones; about four fifths were counted once. Clones ranked in the top ten supply approximately 14% of the sample.

The chain is made from TRBV14 and TRBJ2-1, and possibly TRBD1, on 6 matching bases. Sequences were obtained from peripheral blood. This receptor was identified in a woman of 80 years or more with acute or convalescent COVID-19. The CDR3 protein is CASSQHYRADEQFF. The DNA is as follows: TGTGCCAGCAGCCAGCACTACAGGGCGGATGAGCAGTTCTTC.